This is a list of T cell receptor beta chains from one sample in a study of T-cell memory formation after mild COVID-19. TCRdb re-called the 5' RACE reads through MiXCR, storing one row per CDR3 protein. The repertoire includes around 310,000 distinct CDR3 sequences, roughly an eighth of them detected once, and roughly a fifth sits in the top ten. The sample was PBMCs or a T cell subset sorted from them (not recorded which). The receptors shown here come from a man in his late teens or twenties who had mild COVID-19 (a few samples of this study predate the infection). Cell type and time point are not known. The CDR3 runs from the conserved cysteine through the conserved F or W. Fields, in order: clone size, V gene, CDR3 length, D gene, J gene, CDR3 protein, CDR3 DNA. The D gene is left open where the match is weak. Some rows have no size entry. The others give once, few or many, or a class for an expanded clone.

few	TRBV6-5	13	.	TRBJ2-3	CASSHSTGDTQYF	TGTGCCAGCAGCCACTCGACAGGAGATACGCAGTATTTT
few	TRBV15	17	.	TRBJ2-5	CATSRGIGSAYQETQYF	TGTGCCACCAGCAGAGGAATCGGCAGTGCCTACCAAGAGACCCAGTACTTC
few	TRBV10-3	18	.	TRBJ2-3	CAISEMGPVELSTDTQYF	TGTGCCATCAGTGAGATGGGCCCGGTAGAGCTGAGCACAGATACGCAGTATTTT
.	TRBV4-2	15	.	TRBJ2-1	CASSQVPGDYNEQFF	TGTGCCAGCAGCCAAGTTCCAGGAGACTACAATGAGCAGTTCTTC
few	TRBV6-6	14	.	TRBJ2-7	CASSYFTSSYEQYF	TGTGCCAGCAGTTACTTTACGAGCTCCTACGAGCAGTACTTC
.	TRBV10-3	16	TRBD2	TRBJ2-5	CAISGGIAGDQETQYF	TGTGCCATCAGTGGGGGTATAGCGGGGGACCAAGAGACCCAGTACTTC
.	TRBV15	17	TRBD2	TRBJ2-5	CATSRELAGVVVETQYF	TGTGCCACCAGCAGAGAACTAGCGGGGGTCGTGGTGGAGACCCAGTACTTC
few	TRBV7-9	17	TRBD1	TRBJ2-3	CASSFGRDSLSTDTQYF	TGTGCCAGCAGCTTTGGCCGGGACAGCCTTAGCACAGATACGCAGTATTTT
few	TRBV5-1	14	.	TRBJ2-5	CASSNLGGQETQYF	TGCGCCAGCAGCAATTTAGGGGGCCAAGAGACCCAGTACTTC
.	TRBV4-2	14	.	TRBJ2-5	CASSQARQTETQYF	TGTGCCAGCAGCCAAGCGCGGCAAACAGAGACCCAGTACTTC
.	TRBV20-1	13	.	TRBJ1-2	CSAGPRGIDGYTF	TGCAGTGCTGGACCGAGGGGTATCGATGGCTACACCTTC
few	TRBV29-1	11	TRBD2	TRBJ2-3	CSGGAADTQYF	TGTAGCGGGGGGGCAGCAGATACGCAGTATTTT
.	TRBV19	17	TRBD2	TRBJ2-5	CARSIGRSGAIRETQYF	TGTGCCAGGAGTATTGGAAGGAGCGGGGCAATCCGGGAGACCCAGTACTTC
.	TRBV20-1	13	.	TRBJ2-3	CSASSVDTDTQYF	TGCAGTGCTAGTTCAGTAGACACAGATACGCAGTATTTT
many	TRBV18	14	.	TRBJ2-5	CASSRDRGRETQYF	TGTGCCAGCTCCCGGGACCGAGGGAGAGAGACCCAGTACTTC
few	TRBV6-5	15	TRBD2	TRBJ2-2	CASSPGTRYTGELFF	TGTGCCAGCAGTCCCGGGACTAGGTACACCGGGGAGCTGTTTTTT
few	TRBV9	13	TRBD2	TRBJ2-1	CASSAWGGHEQFF	TGTGCCAGCAGTGCGTGGGGGGGACATGAGCAGTTCTTC
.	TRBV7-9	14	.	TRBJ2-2	CASSVGLHTGELFF	TGTGCCAGCAGCGTCGGGCTCCACACCGGGGAGCTGTTTTTT
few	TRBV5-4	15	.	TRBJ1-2	CASSLDQRRAHGYTF	TGTGCCAGCAGCTTGGATCAGCGGAGGGCCCATGGCTACACCTTC
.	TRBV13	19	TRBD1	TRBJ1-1	CASSLPDRGKIGGNTEAFF	TGTGCCAGCAGCTTGCCGGACAGGGGTAAAATCGGTGGGAACACTGAAGCTTTCTTT
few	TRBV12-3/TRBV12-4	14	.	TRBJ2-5	CASTTRGSAETQYF	TGTGCCAGCACCACCCGGGGGAGCGCCGAGACCCAGTACTTC
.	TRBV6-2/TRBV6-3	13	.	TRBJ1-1	CASSPGPAGEAFF	TGTGCCAGCAGCCCGGGGCCGGCTGGCGAAGCTTTCTTT
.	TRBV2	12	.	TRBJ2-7	CASSEAGVEQYF	TGTGCCAGCAGCGAGGCAGGGGTCGAGCAGTACTTC
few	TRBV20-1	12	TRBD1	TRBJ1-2	CSAPGTGHGYTF	TGCAGTGCACCGGGGACAGGGCATGGCTACACCTTC
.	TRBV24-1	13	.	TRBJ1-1	CATSRKLNTEAFF	TGTGCCACCAGTCGAAAATTGAACACTGAAGCTTTCTTT
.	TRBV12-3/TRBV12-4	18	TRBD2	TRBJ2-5	CASSPYRLAGDNQETQYF	TGTGCCAGCAGTCCGTACCGACTAGCGGGGGACAACCAAGAGACCCAGTACTTC
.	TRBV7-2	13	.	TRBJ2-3	CASSLLRPHTQYF	TGTGCCAGCAGCTTATTACGCCCTCATACGCAGTATTTT
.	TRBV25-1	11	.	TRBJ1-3	CAMGSGNTIYF	TGTGCCATGGGGTCCGGAAACACCATATATTTT
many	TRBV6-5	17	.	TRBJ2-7	CASSYSPGPAEHYEQYF	TGTGCCAGCAGTTACTCCCCCGGACCGGCTGAACACTACGAGCAGTACTTC
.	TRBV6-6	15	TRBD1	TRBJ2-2	CASTKGTGDTGELFF	TGTGCCAGCACCAAGGGGACAGGGGACACCGGGGAGCTGTTTTTT
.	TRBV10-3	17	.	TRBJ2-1	CAISESVGAETTNEQFF	TGTGCCATCAGTGAGTCGGTAGGGGCCGAGACTACCAATGAGCAGTTCTTC
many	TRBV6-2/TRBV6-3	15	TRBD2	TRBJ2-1	CASSIGGALQWEQFF	TGTGCCAGCAGCATCGGGGGGGCCCTACAATGGGAGCAGTTCTTC
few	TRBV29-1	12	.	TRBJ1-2	CSVVVVNYGYTF	TGCAGCGTTGTCGTGGTTAACTATGGCTACACCTTC
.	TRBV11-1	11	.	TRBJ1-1	CASMGGWKAFF	TGTGCCAGCATGGGGGGCTGGAAAGCTTTCTTT
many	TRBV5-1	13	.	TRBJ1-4	CASSFGAEEKLFF	TGCGCCAGCAGCTTTGGCGCTGAAGAAAAACTGTTTTTT
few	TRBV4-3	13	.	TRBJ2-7	CASSQVIRGEQYF	TGCGCCAGCAGCCAGGTAATCCGTGGCGAGCAGTACTTC
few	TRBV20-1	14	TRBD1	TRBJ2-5	CSAGTGGSGETQYF	TGCAGTGCGGGGACAGGGGGCTCAGGGGAGACCCAGTACTTC
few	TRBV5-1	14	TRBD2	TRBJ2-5	CASSLVGGDETQYF	TGCGCCAGCAGCTTGGTCGGGGGGGACGAGACCCAGTACTTC
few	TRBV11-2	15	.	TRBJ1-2	CASSLDIIGLPGYTF	TGTGCCAGCAGCTTAGATATTATCGGGCTCCCTGGCTACACCTTC
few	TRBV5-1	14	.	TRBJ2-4	CASSLGSRRNIQYF	TGCGCCAGCAGCCTGGGCTCCAGGAGAAACATTCAGTACTTC
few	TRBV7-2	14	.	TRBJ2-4	CASSSRLAKNIQYF	TGTGCCAGCAGCTCCCGGTTAGCCAAAAACATTCAGTACTTC
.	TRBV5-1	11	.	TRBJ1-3	CASSFEDTIYF	TGCGCCAGCAGCTTCGAAGACACCATATATTTT
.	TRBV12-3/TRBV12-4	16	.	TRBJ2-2	CASSSVDGANTGELFF	TGTGCCAGCAGTTCCGTGGACGGCGCGAACACCGGGGAGCTGTTTTTT
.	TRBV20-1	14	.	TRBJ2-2	CSARQPQGSGELFF	TGCAGTGCTCGTCAACCCCAGGGGTCCGGGGAGCTGTTTTTT
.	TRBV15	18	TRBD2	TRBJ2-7	CATSRGLAGAQTDYEQYF	TGTGCCACCAGCAGAGGTTTAGCGGGGGCCCAGACCGACTACGAGCAGTACTTC
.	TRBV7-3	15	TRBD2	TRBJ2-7	CASSLAGGPPDEQYF	TGTGCCAGCAGTCTCGCGGGGGGACCTCCGGACGAGCAGTACTTC
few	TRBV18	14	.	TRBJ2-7	CASSPRWGGYEQYF	TGTGCCAGCTCACCACGCTGGGGCGGTTACGAGCAGTACTTC
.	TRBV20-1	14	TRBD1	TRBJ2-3	CSARRTGVADTQYF	TGCAGTGCTAGGAGAACAGGGGTCGCAGATACGCAGTATTTT
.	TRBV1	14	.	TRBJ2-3	CTSSPAMRSDTQYF	TGCACCAGCAGCCCCGCCATGCGGTCAGATACGCAGTATTTT
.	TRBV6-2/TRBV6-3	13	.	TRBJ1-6	CASSYLGDSPLHF	TGTGCCAGCAGTTACTTGGGTGATTCACCCCTCCACTTT
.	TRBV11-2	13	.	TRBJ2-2	CASSPQGGRELFF	TGTGCCAGCAGCCCCCAGGGCGGGAGGGAGCTGTTTTTT
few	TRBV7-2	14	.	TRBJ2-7	CASVPAASLNEQYF	TGTGCCAGCGTTCCGGCAGCATCGCTAAACGAGCAGTACTTC
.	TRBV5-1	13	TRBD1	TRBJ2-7	CASSWGQVSEQYF	TGCGCCAGCAGCTGGGGACAGGTCTCCGAGCAGTACTTC
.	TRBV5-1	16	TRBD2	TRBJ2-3	CGSSLAPRGGRDTQYF	TGCGGCAGCAGCTTGGCCCCGCGGGGGGGCAGGGATACGCAGTATTTT
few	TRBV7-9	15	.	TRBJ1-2	CASSYPEGGNYGYTF	TGTGCCAGCAGCTACCCTGAAGGGGGTAACTATGGCTACACCTTC
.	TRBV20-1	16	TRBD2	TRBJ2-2	CSARPLADPNTGELFF	TGCAGTGCTAGACCCCTAGCGGACCCCAACACCGGGGAGCTGTTTTTT